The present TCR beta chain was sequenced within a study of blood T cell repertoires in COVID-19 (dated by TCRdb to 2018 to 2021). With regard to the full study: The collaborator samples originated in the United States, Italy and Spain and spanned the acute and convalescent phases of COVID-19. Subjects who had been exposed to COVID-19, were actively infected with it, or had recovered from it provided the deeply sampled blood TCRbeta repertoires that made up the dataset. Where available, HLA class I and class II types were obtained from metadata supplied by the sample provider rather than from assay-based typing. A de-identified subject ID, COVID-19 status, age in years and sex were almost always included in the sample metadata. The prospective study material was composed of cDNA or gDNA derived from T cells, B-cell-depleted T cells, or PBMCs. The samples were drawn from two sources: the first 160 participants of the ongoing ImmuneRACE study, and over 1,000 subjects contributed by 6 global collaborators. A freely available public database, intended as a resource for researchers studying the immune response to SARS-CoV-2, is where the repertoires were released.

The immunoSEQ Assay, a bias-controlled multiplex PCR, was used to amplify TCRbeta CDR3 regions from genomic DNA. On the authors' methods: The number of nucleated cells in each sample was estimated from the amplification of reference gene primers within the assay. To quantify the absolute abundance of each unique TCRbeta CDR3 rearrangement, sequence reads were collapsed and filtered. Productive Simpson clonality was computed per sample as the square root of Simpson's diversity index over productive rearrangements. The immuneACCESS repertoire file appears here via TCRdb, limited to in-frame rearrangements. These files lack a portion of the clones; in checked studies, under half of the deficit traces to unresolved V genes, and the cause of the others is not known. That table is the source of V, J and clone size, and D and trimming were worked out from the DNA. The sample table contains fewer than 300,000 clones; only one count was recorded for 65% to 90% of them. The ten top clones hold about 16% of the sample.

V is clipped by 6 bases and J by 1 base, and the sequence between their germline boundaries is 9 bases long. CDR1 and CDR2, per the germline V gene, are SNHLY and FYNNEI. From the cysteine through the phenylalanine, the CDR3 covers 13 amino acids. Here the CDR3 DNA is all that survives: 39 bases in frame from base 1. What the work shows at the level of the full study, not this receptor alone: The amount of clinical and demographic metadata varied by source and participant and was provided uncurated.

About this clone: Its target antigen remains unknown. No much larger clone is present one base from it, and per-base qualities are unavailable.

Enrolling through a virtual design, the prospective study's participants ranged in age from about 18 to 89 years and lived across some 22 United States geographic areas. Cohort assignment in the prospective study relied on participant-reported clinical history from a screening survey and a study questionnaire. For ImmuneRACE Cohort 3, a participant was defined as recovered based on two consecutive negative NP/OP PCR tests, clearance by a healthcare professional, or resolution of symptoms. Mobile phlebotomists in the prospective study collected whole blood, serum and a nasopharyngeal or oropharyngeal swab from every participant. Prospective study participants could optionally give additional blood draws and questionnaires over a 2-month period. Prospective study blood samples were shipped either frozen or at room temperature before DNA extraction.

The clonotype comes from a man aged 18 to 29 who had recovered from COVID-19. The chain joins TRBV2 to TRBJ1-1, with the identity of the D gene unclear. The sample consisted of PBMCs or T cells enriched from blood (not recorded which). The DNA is TGTGCCAGCAGGACTAAAACGAACACTGAAGCTTTCTTT. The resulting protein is CASRTKTNTEAFF.